This TCR beta chain was captured by sequencing in a study of T cell repertoires in cytomegalovirus infection. This clonotype was seen a handful of times. Antigen: not known. A much larger clone lies one base from this, so it may be a read error. This CDR3 is built from 14 residues. TCRdb passed the reads through MiXCR, listing each CDR3 protein once. This sample yields about 89,000 distinct CDR3 sequences, of which around 32% are seen a single time; approximately 75% belongs to the top ten. The material sequenced was CD8+ T cells from cultured PBMCs, taken from culture after CMV antigen stimulation. The chain uses TRBV12-3 or TRBV12-4 and TRBJ1-1; D ambiguous. This receptor was obtained from a human donor in good health (CMV status not recorded). Some clones in this sample may be carry-over from other donors' samples. The DNA for the CDR3 is TGTGTCAGCAGTAAGGACGGGGTCACGACTGAAGCTTTCTTT. It translates to CVSSKDGVTTEAFF.